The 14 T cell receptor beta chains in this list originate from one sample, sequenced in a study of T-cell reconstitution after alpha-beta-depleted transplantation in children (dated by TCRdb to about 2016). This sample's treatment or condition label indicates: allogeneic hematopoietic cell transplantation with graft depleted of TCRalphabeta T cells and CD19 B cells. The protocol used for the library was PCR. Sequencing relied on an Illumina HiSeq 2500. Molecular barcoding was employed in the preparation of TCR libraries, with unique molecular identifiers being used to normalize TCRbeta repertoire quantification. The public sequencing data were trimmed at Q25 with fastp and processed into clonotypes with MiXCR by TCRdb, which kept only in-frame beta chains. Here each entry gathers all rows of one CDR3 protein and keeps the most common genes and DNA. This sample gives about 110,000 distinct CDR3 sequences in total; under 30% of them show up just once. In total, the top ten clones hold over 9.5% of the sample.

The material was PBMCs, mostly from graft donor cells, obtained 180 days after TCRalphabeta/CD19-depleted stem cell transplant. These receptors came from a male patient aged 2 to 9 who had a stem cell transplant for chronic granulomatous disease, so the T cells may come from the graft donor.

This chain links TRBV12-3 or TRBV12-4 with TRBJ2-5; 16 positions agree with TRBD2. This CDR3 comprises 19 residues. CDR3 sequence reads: CTRSLGYGTSGRATETQYF. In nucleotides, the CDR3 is TGTACCCGCAGTTTAGGATACGGGACTAGCGGGAGGGCGACAGAGACCCAGTACTTC.

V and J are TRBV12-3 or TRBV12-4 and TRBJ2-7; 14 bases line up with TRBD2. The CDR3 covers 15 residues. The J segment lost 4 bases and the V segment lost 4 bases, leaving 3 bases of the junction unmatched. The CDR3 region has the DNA TGTGCCAGCAGTTCGGGACTAGCGGGAGTGTACGAGCAGTACTTC. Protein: CASSSGLAGVYEQYF.

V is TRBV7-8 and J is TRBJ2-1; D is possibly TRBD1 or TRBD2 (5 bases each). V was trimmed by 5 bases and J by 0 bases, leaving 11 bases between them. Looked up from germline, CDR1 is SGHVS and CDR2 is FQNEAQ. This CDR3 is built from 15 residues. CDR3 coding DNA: TGTGCCAGCAGCCCCAGGGAGAGCTCCTACAATGAGCAGTTCTTC. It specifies CASSPRESSYNEQFF.

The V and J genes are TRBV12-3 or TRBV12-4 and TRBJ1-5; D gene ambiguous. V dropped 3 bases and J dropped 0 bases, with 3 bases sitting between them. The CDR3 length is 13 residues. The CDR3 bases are TGTGCCAGCAGTTTTAGTAGCAATCAGCCCCAGCATTTT. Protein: CASSFSSNQPQHF.

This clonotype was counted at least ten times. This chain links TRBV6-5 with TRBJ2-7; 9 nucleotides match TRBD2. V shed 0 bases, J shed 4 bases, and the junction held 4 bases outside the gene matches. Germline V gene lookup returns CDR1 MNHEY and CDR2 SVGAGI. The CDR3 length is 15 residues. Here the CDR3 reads CASSYSPSGKYEQYF. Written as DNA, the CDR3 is TGTGCCAGCAGTTACTCGCCTAGCGGGAAGTACGAGCAGTACTTC.

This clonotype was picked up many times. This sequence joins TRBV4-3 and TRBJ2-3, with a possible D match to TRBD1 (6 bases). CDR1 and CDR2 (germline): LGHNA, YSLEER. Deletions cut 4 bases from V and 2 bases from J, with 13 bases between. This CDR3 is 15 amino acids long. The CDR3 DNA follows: TGCGCCAGCAGCCCCGGACAGAGCCTCACAGATACGCAGTATTTT. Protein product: CASSPGQSLTDTQYF.

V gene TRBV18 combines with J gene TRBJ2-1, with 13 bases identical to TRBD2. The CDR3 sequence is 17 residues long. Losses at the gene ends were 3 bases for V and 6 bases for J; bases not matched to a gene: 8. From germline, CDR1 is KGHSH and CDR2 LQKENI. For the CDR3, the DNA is TGTGCCAGCTCACCCAAAGGACTAGCGGGAGACCGCAATGAGCAGTTCTTC. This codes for CASSPKGLAGDRNEQFF.

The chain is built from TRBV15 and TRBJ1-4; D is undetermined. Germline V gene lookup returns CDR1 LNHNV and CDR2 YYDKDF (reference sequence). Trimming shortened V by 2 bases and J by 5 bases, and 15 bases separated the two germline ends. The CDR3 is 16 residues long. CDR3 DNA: TGTGCCACCAGCAGATCCATGGCGGGCCTAAATGAAAAACTGTTTTTT. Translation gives CATSRSMAGLNEKLFF.

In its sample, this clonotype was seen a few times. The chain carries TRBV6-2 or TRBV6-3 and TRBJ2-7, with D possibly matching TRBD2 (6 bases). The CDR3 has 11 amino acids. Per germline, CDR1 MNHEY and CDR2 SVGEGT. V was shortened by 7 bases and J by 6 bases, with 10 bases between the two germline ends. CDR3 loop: CASTGTFEQYF. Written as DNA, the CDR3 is TGTGCCAGCACGGGGACTTTCGAGCAGTACTTC.

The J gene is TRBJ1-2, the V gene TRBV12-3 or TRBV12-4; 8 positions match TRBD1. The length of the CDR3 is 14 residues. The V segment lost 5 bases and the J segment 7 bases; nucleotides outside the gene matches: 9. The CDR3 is CASSITGTGSGYTF. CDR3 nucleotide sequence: TGTGCCAGCAGTATCACCGGGACAGGCAGTGGCTACACCTTC.

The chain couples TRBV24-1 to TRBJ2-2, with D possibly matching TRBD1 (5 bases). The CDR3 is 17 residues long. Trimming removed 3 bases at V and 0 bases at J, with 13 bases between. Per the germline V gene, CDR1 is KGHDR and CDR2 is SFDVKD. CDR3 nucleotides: TGTGCCACCAGTGATCCCCAGGGTCTCGCGAACACCGGGGAGCTGTTTTTT. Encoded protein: CATSDPQGLANTGELFF.

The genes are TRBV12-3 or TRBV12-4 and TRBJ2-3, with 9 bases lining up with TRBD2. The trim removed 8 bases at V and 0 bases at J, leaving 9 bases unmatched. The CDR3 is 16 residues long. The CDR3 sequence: CASAGAGGQSTDTQYF. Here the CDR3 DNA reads TGTGCCAGCGCGGGGGCGGGGGGGCAAAGCACAGATACGCAGTATTTT.

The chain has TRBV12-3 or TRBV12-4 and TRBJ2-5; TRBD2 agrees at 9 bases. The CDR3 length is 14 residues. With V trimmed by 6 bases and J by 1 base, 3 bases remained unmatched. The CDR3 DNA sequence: TGTGCCAGCAGCCGACTAGCGGCCCAAGAGACCCAGTACTTC. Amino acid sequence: CASSRLAAQETQYF.

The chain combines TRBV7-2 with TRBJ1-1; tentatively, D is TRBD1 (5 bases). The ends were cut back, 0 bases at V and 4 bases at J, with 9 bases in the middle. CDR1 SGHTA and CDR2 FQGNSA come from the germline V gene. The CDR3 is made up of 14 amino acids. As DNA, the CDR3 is TGTGCCAGCAGCTTAGCGCCAGGGATCACTGAAGCTTTCTTT. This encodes CASSLAPGITEAFF.